The present T cell receptor beta chain was sequenced within a study of T-cell reconstitution after alpha-beta-depleted transplantation in children. A library of TCRbeta sequences, prepared with unique molecular identifiers, was generated. MiXCR, applied by TCRdb to the PCR reads, yields one record per CDR3 protein. The table has a few hundred thousand distinct CDR3 sequences, roughly 13% seen once. The CDR3 runs to 11 residues. Germline V gives CDR1 DFQATT, CDR2 SNEGSKA (reference sequence). Trimming removed 0 bases from V and 8 bases from J, with 5 bases in between. This clonotype was found many times.

Sample: PBMCs, taken from the stem cell graft. The chain uses TRBV20-1 and TRBJ2-1; D unclear. The clonotype comes from a human donor who donated a stem cell graft to a child with Fanconi anemia. The CDR3 DNA sequence: TGCAGTGCTAGAGAGGGTTATGAGCAGTTCTTC. This gives the protein CSAREGYEQFF.